This T cell receptor beta chain was documented in a study of blood T cells in healthy people across ages. Broader study findings: PBMCs went unsorted, and a conclusive naive versus antigen-experienced comparison was therefore prevented. The fall in TCR beta diversity per million T cells was roughly linear with age.

Donors gave around 10 milliliters of peripheral blood apiece. This clonotype was seen a few times. Its antigen remains unknown. An end of the junction differs from the germline gene, which may be a read error. CDR3 length: 14 residues. Germline values: CDR1 SGHRS, CDR2 YFSETQ. With a J-beta primer mix and a sample-barcoded 5' primer, a second PCR ran 7 to 11 cycles. TCRdb independently ran MiXCR on the 5' RACE reads; one entry per CDR3 protein. The data hold about 650,000 distinct CDR3 sequences, with approximately 31% observed a single time. What was sequenced was blood. V is TRBV5-1 and J is TRBJ2-3; 8 bases fit TRBD1. This TCR was recovered from a woman of 80 years or more in good health. For the CDR3, the DNA is TGCGCCAGCAGTTTGGACAGGGACACAGATACGCAGTATTTT. Translating gives CASSLDRDTDTQYF.